Each of the 22 T cell receptor beta chains below was sequenced from the same sample in a study of shared clonotypes between healthy human individuals. Sequencing was performed with immunoSEQ multiplex PCR; in TCRdb, only in-frame clones are kept and a portion is missing. The sample has 2,100,000 or so clones, more than 90% seen once; the top ten hold around 0.13%. The specimen sequenced was naive CD4+ T cells sorted from blood. The subset denotes: CD45RA+ positively selected. The source is a man younger than 35 in good health.

The gene calls are TRBV7-9 and TRBJ2-7, with 9 bases fitting TRBD1. With 4 bases clipped from V and 2 bases from J, the junction kept 6 bases outside the gene matches. The CDR3 sequence is 15 residues long. The germline V gene encodes CDR1 SEHNR and CDR2 FQNEAQ (reference sequence). CDR3 protein: CASSSFDRGAYEQYF. CDR3 bases: TGTGCCAGCAGCTCTTTCGACAGGGGGGCCTACGAGCAGTACTTC.

The chain joins TRBV28 to TRBJ2-7, with unresolved D. The V gene lost 4 bases and the J gene lost 6 bases, with 13 bases spanning the gap. The CDR3 has 13 residues. From germline, CDR1 is MDHEN and CDR2 SYDVKM. For the CDR3, the DNA is TGTGCCAGCAGTTCCCAAATGGGCGGCGAGCAGTACTTC. Protein: CASSSQMGGEQYF.

This clone was observed once. The chain uses TRBV30 and TRBJ2-1; possible D gene TRBD2, 6 bases. The CDR3 contains 14 residues. The ends were cut back, 7 bases at V and 4 bases at J, with 17 bases in the middle. The germline V gene has CDR1 GTSNPN and CDR2 SVGIG (reference sequence). As DNA, the CDR3 is TGTGCCTTCCCGCGCTCCGGGAGTTACAATGAGCAGTTCTTC. The encoded protein is CAFPRSGSYNEQFF.

In the case of this clone: Other DNA sequences from this sample encode an identical CDR3 as well. The gene calls are TRBV4-1 and TRBJ2-5, with no clear D. Trimming shortened V by 1 base and J by 5 bases, and 8 bases separated the two germline ends. Germline V gene lookup returns CDR1 MGHRA and CDR2 YSYEKL. This CDR3 has 13 amino acids. CDR3 sequence: CASSQGGSETQYF. For the CDR3, the DNA is TGCGCCAGCAGCCAAGGAGGTTCTGAGACCCAGTACTTC.

This chain connects TRBV10-1 to TRBJ1-3; D is ambiguous. Between the trimmed V and J ends, which lost 8 bases and 0 bases, there was a span of 8 bases. The CDR3 consists of 13 residues. Germline values: CDR1 WNHNN, CDR2 SYGVQD (reference sequence). This CDR3 reads CASRHDSGNTIYF. In DNA, the CDR3 is TGCGCCAGCCGACACGACTCTGGAAACACCATATATTTT.

CDR3 residues: CASSHLGGTGGAYGYTF. In nucleotides, the CDR3 is TGCGCCAGCAGCCATCTTGGGGGGACAGGGGGCGCCTATGGCTACACCTTC. The chain joins TRBV4-1 to TRBJ1-2; TRBD1 aligns across 12 bases. V lost 3 bases to trimming and J lost 4 bases; unmatched junction nucleotides: 9. CDR1 is MGHRA, CDR2 YSYEKL, per germline. This CDR3 spans 17 amino acids.

The J gene is TRBJ2-5, the V gene TRBV10-3; TRBD2 agrees at 14 bases. With V trimmed by 7 bases and J by 1 base, 2 bases remained unmatched. Germline-derived CDR1 and CDR2 are ENHRY and SYGVKD. The CDR3 is 15 amino acids. The CDR3 is CAIKTSGGAQETQYF. The CDR3 DNA sequence: TGTGCCATCAAGACTAGCGGGGGGGCCCAAGAGACCCAGTACTTC.

The chain uses TRBV10-1 and TRBJ2-1; TRBD2 agrees at 10 bases. CDR3 length equals 17 residues. V was pared by 5 bases and J by 1 base, with 8 bases of the junction left unmatched. CDR1 WNHNN and CDR2 SYGVQD come from the germline V gene (reference sequence). In nucleotides, the CDR3 is TGCGCCAGCAGTCAAACCATAGCGGGGGGATCCTACAATGAGCAGTTCTTC. This translates into CASSQTIAGGSYNEQFF.

With regard to this clone: The identical CDR3 is also encoded by other nucleotide sequences in the sample. CDR3 residues: CAWSLGSEQPQHF. CDR3 nucleotides: TGTGCCTGGAGTCTAGGGTCGGAGCAGCCCCAGCATTTT. This chain connects TRBV30 to TRBJ1-5; D gene unclear. The CDR3 is made up of 13 amino acids. Trimming shortened V by 2 bases and J by 7 bases, and 12 bases separated the two germline ends. Germline V gives CDR1 GTSNPN, CDR2 SVGIG (reference sequence). Based on the CDR3 plus reference TRBV30 and TRBJ1-5, the full variable domain is SQTIHQWPATLVQPVGSPLSLECTVEGTSNPNLYWYRQAAGRGLQLLFYSVGIGQISSEVPQNLSASRPQDRQFILSSKKLLLSDSGFYLCAWSLGSEQPQHFGDGTRLSIL.

The CDR3 protein is CAITPDRDNEKLFF. The CDR3 bases are TGTGCCATCACCCCCGACAGGGATAATGAAAAACTGTTTTTT. The chain couples TRBV10-3 to TRBJ1-4; 7 nucleotides align to TRBD1. The V and J ends lost 7 bases and 4 bases, in that order; junction bases with no gene match: 6. CDR3 size: 14 residues. Germline V gene sequence: CDR1 ENHRY, CDR2 SYGVKD.

The sample holds a few counts of this clone. The chain employs TRBV6-1 and TRBJ2-7; a weak D match, TRBD2 (5 bases). V lost 2 bases, J lost 4 bases, and 12 bases lay in between. The germline V gene encodes CDR1 MNHNS and CDR2 SASEGT. CDR3 length: 14 amino acids. For the CDR3, the DNA is TGTGCCAGCAGTGAACAAGGCGGGCGGTACGAGCAGTACTTC. Translating gives CASSEQGGRYEQYF.

The chain employs TRBV2 and TRBJ1-5; a possible D gene is TRBD1 (6 bases). The CDR3 has 14 residues. V was shortened by 3 bases and J by 7 bases, with 13 bases between the two germline ends. Germline CDR1 is SNHLY and CDR2 is FYNNEI. CDR3 protein: CASSEGAGWQPQHF. DNA for the CDR3: TGTGCCAGCAGTGAGGGGGCAGGGTGGCAGCCCCAGCATTTT. Drawing the rest from reference TRBV2 and TRBJ1-5, the complete variable domain is EPEVTQTPSHQVTQMGQEVILRCVPISNHLYFYWYRQILGQKVEFLVSFYNNEISEKSEIFDDQFSVERPDGSNFTLKIRSTKLEDSAMYFCASSEGAGWQPQHFGDGTRLSIL.

The V gene is TRBV6-5, the J gene TRBJ2-3, with 8 bases aligning to TRBD1. The CDR3 has 15 amino acids. Germline loops: CDR1 MNHEY, CDR2 SVGAGI. The trim removed 4 bases at V and 0 bases at J, leaving 3 bases unmatched. CDR3 sequence: CASSSRTGSTDTQYF. CDR3 in DNA: TGTGCCAGCAGTTCTCGGACAGGGAGCACAGATACGCAGTATTTT.

For this clone: The same CDR3 can be traced to other DNA sequences in this sample. The chain uses TRBV18 and TRBJ1-3; 7 nucleotides agree with TRBD1. Germline values: CDR1 KGHSH, CDR2 LQKENI. V lost 0 bases to trimming and J lost 0 bases; unmatched junction nucleotides: 2. This CDR3 is built from 16 residues. This CDR3 is CASSPPRTGSGNTIYF. The DNA of the CDR3 is TGTGCCAGCTCACCACCTAGGACAGGCTCTGGAAACACCATATATTTT.

As for this clone: Its ends do not fully match the called genes, so a read error is possible. This chain uses TRBV10-3 with TRBJ2-2; D is possibly TRBD1 or TRBD2 (5 bases each). The CDR3 has 16 amino acids. Looked up from germline, CDR1 is ENHRY and CDR2 is SYGVKD. The CDR3 coding sequence is TGTGCCATCAAGAACAAATGGGGTTCTGGGACCGAGGAGCTGTTTTTT. This sequence encodes CAIKNKWGSGTEELFF.

The chain employs TRBV11-2 and TRBJ2-7; D gene uncertain. From germline, CDR1 is SGHAT and CDR2 FQNNGV. V was clipped by 2 bases and J by 6 bases, with 11 bases between them. This CDR3 is built from 13 residues. CDR3 sequence: CASSLFPTLEQYF. DNA of the CDR3: TGTGCCAGCAGCTTATTCCCTACCCTCGAGCAGTACTTC. The variable domain in full, with the rest retrieved from reference TRBV11-2 and TRBJ2-7, is EAGVAQSPRYKIIEKRQSVAFWCNPISGHATLYWYQQILGQGPKLLIQFQNNGVVDDSQLPKDRFSAERLKGVDSTLKIQPAKLEDSAVYLCASSLFPTLEQYFGPGTRLTVT.

To note about this clone: Other DNA sequences from this sample encode an identical CDR3 as well. The chain links TRBV4-1 to TRBJ1-6; TRBD1 might be the D (6 bases). Germline CDR1 is MGHRA and CDR2 is YSYEKL. This CDR3 has 17 residues. The ends were cut back, 6 bases at V and 10 bases at J, with 25 bases in the middle. CDR3 in DNA: TGCGCCAGCAGACCTGAAGTCAAACAGGGAGTAGGCTCACCCCTCCACTTT. It specifies CASRPEVKQGVGSPLHF.

Comment on this clone: Other DNA sequences of this sample code for an identical CDR3. DNA of the CDR3: TGTGCCAGCAGTACGGACTTTTACGAGCAGTACTTC. It codes for CASSTDFYEQYF. The V call is TRBV6-6, the J call TRBJ2-7, with D perhaps TRBD2 (5 bases). The V and J ends lost 5 bases and 4 bases respectively, with 9 bases between them. CDR1 MNHNY and CDR2 SVGAGI come from the germline V gene (reference sequence). This CDR3 region has 12 residues.

The rearrangement uses TRBV5-4 and TRBJ2-2; 11 nucleotides agree with TRBD1. J gave up 1 base and V 5 bases, and 7 bases lay outside the gene matches. CDR1 SGHNT and CDR2 YYREEE come from the germline V gene (reference sequence). This CDR3 spans 17 amino acids. The CDR3 DNA is TGTGCCAGCAGGGCGGGACAGGGGGTCCAGAACACCGGGGAGCTGTTTTTT. Its protein is CASRAGQGVQNTGELFF.

The rearrangement links TRBV30 to TRBJ2-5; weak D call: TRBD2 (6 bases). CDR1 is GTSNPN and CDR2 is SVGIG in the germline V gene (reference sequence). Trimming took 1 base from V and 7 from J, leaving 7 bases between them. This CDR3 spans 11 amino acids. The CDR3 DNA follows: TGTGCCTGGAGTGCCGGGGGGACCCAGTACTTC. Translation: CAWSAGGTQYF.

The chain has TRBV6-5 and TRBJ1-1; D remains unclear. The CDR3 is 15 residues long. CDR1 and CDR2 from the germline V gene are MNHEY and SVGAGI. The germline V and J ends were trimmed by 2 bases and 1 base, with 11 bases remaining between them. Here the CDR3 reads CASSYDQVGNTEAFF. The CDR3 nucleotides are TGTGCCAGCAGTTACGATCAGGTTGGGAACACTGAAGCTTTCTTT.

This rearrangement joins TRBV20-1 to TRBJ2-7; D ambiguous. This CDR3 region has 11 residues. V was trimmed by 3 bases and J by 6 bases, leaving 9 bases between them. The V gene's germline CDR1 is DFQATT and CDR2 SNEGSKA (reference sequence). DNA of the CDR3: TGCAGTGCTAGTTTTCGGAGCGAGCAGTACTTC. Its protein product is CSASFRSEQYF.